This section outlines one TCR beta chain sequence together with its context. These data come from a study of T cell repertoires in cytomegalovirus infection. Study information: Public TCR beta signatures indicated both CMV infection and matching HLA type.

TCRdb ran MiXCR on the reads and lists one entry per CDR3 protein. The repertoire includes 170,000 or so distinct CDR3 sequences, 15% to 20% of them detected once, and under 30% sits in the top ten. V was shortened by 5 bases and J by 7 bases, with 9 bases between the two germline ends. The CDR3 has 11 amino acids. Germline lookup yields CDR1 GTSNPN and CDR2 SVGIG (reference sequence). The sequence came from a human donor in good health (CMV status not recorded). Some clones in this sample may be carry-over from other donors' samples. This chain links TRBV30 with TRBJ2-1; D gene uncertain. Sequenced sample: CD8+ T cells from PBMCs. The DNA for the CDR3 is TGTGCCTGGGGCGATTTGAATGAGCAGTTCTTC. It yields the protein CAWGDLNEQFF.